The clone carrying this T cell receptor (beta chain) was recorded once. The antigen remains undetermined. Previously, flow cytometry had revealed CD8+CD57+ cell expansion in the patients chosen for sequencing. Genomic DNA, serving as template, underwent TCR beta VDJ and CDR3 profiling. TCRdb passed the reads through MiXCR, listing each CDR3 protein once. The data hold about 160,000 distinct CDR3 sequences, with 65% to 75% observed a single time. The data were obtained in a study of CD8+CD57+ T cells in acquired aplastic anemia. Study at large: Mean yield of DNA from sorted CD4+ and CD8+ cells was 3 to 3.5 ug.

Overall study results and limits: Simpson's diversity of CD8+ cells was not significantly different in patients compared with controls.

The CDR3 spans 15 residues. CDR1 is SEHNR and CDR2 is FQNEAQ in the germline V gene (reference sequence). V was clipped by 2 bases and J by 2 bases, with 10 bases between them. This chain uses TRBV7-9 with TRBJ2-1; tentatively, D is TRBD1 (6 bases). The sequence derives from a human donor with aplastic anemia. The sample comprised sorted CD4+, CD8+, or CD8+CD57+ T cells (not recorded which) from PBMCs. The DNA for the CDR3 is TGTGCCAGCAGCTTACTTGGGACAACCTACAATGAGCAGTTCTTC. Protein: CASSLLGTTYNEQFF.